This entry lists 24 T cell receptor beta chains sequenced from one sample in a study of blood T cell repertoires in COVID-19. Only in-frame clones appear in the TCRdb table, and some are missing; sequencing was by immunoSEQ multiplex PCR. Seen here are 140,000 to 150,000 clones, around 87% observed once, and the top ten hold around 8.3%. Sequences were obtained from peripheral blood. These receptor sequences come from a woman between 45 and 60 years old with active or convalescent COVID-19.

This rearrangement joins TRBV5-1 to TRBJ2-2; D possibly corresponds to TRBD2 (5 bases). Deletions cut 5 bases from V and 4 bases from J, with 9 bases between. Germline V lookup: CDR1 SGHRS, CDR2 YFSETQ. This CDR3 is built from 13 residues. The CDR3 spells CASRRVGTGELFF. CDR3 sequence (DNA): TGCGCCAGCAGGAGGGTGGGCACCGGGGAGCTGTTTTTT.

J is TRBJ2-5 and V is TRBV12-3 or TRBV12-4, with D possibly matching TRBD1 (5 bases). The CDR3 extends over 12 amino acids. V was cut by 1 base and J by 5 bases, with 5 bases left in between. The chain's CDR3 is CASSLEGETQYF. As DNA, the CDR3 is TGTGCCAGCAGTTTAGAGGGGGAGACCCAGTACTTC.

As for this clone: Other DNA sequences in this specimen translate into the identical CDR3. The chain has TRBV3-1 (or the pseudogene TRBV3-2) and TRBJ1-4; 7 bases agree with TRBD1. There are 16 residues in the CDR3. The germline V gene encodes CDR1 LGHDT and CDR2 YNNKEL (reference sequence). V lost 0 bases, J lost 11 bases, and 12 bases stayed unmatched. The CDR3 bases are TGTGCCAGCAGCCAAGACTGGCGGGGACAGCGGCTTAAACTGTTTTTT. Protein: CASSQDWRGQRLKLFF.

The rearrangement uses TRBV19 and TRBJ1-1; D is possibly TRBD1 (6 bases). Germline assignment: CDR1 LNHDA and CDR2 SQIVND (reference sequence). The CDR3 totals 16 residues. Trimming shortened V by 0 bases and J by 4 bases, and 15 bases separated the two germline ends. The CDR3: CASSIDPGGTGTEAFF. DNA of the CDR3: TGTGCCAGTAGTATAGATCCGGGGGGCACGGGCACTGAAGCTTTCTTT.

This chain uses TRBV9 with TRBJ2-1; TRBD2 matches at 9 bases. The germline gives CDR1 SGDLS, CDR2 YYNGEE. V lost 0 bases, J lost 3 bases, and 4 bases stayed unmatched. The CDR3 has 16 amino acids. The CDR3 sequence: CASSVGASGDYNEQFF. For the CDR3, the DNA is TGTGCCAGCAGCGTAGGGGCTAGCGGGGACTACAATGAGCAGTTCTTC.

The V call is TRBV4-1, the J call TRBJ2-3; possibly TRBD1 for D (6 bases). Deletions cut 6 bases from V and 6 bases from J, with 16 bases between. The CDR3 extends over 14 amino acids. Per germline, CDR1 MGHRA and CDR2 YSYEKL. The CDR3, as DNA: TGCGCCAGCAGTCGAACAGGGACCGGGGATACGCAGTATTTT. Encoded protein: CASSRTGTGDTQYF.

This chain uses TRBV5-6 with TRBJ2-7; a weak D match, TRBD1 (6 bases). Trimming stripped 3 bases from V and 3 bases from J, with 22 bases between. This CDR3 comprises 17 residues. Looked up from germline, CDR1 is SGHDT and CDR2 is YYEEEE. For the CDR3, the DNA is TGTGCCAGCAGCTCCCGAATCGCCGGGACATTGTACTACGAGCAGTACTTC. Residues: CASSSRIAGTLYYEQYF.

The rearrangement joins TRBV20-1 to TRBJ2-4, with D perhaps matching TRBD2 (5 bases). This CDR3 spans 10 amino acids. Germline V gives CDR1 DFQATT, CDR2 SNEGSKA (reference sequence). V lost 7 bases and J lost 7, with 8 bases in between. The CDR3 DNA is TGCAGTGGGGGAGAGAACATTCAGTACTTC. The encoded protein is CSGGENIQYF.

The rearrangement joins TRBV10-2 to TRBJ1-1; D is possibly TRBD1 (6 bases). This CDR3 is built from 14 residues. Germline assignment: CDR1 WSHSY and CDR2 SAAADI. The germline V and J ends were trimmed by 4 bases and 3 bases, with 12 bases remaining between them. The CDR3, as DNA: TGCGCCAGCAGTGCCCTGGACAGAGACACTGAAGCTTTCTTT. Translated: CASSALDRDTEAFF.

The rearrangement uses TRBV11-3 and TRBJ2-3; 7 bases are a match to TRBD2. This CDR3 has 17 residues. The V and J ends lost 2 bases and 0 bases, in that order; junction bases with no gene match: 8. Germline lookup yields CDR1 SGHNT and CDR2 YENEEA. DNA for the CDR3: TGTGCCAGCAGCTTAAATGGAGCGGGACGTAGCACAGATACGCAGTATTTT. Translating gives CASSLNGAGRSTDTQYF.

The chain joins TRBV2 to TRBJ2-5; TRBD1 is a possible D gene (6 bases). This CDR3 comprises 12 residues. Trimming left V 4 bases short and J 10 bases short, with 13 bases between. CDR1 and CDR2 from the germline V gene are SNHLY and FYNNEI. The CDR3 sequence: CASSGYQGIQYF. CDR3 bases: TGTGCCAGCAGTGGGTACCAGGGGATCCAGTACTTC.

The chain couples TRBV6-2 or TRBV6-3 to TRBJ1-1; perhaps TRBD1 as D (6 bases). CDR3 size: 16 residues. Per germline, CDR1 MNHEY and CDR2 SVGEGT. The V end lost 4 bases, the J end lost 1 base, and 16 bases lay between the germline ends. CDR3 sequence reads: CASSSINKGGNTEAFF. Here the CDR3 DNA reads TGTGCCAGCAGTTCCATTAACAAAGGGGGGAACACTGAAGCTTTCTTT.

V usage is TRBV11-1 and J usage is TRBJ2-5; TRBD1 matches at 7 bases. The CDR3 has 14 residues. Trimming cost V 5 bases and J 5 bases; bases outside gene matches: 8. CDR1 is SGHAT and CDR2 is FQDESV in the germline V gene (reference sequence). The CDR3 coding sequence is TGTGCCAGCAGCCCTAACAGGGGCGGCGAGACCCAGTACTTC. Residues: CASSPNRGGETQYF.

A single count supports this clone. The rearrangement joins TRBV2 to TRBJ1-2, with D possibly matching TRBD1 (5 bases). Deletions cut 6 bases from V and 3 bases from J, with 11 bases between. CDR1 SNHLY and CDR2 FYNNEI come from the germline V gene. This CDR3 region has 13 residues. DNA for the CDR3: TGTGCCAGCAGCGTCGGGGGAGACTATGGCTACACCTTC. As protein: CASSVGGDYGYTF. Filled out from reference TRBV2 and TRBJ1-2, the complete variable domain reads EPEVTQTPSHQVTQMGQEVILRCVPISNHLYFYWYRQILGQKVEFLVSFYNNEISEKSEIFDDQFSVERPDGSNFTLKIRSTKLEDSAMYFCASSVGGDYGYTFGSGTRLTVV.

The V and J genes are TRBV29-1 and TRBJ1-1, with D possibly being TRBD1 (5 bases). In germline, CDR1 is SQVTM, CDR2 ANQGSEA. V lost 7 bases, J lost 5 bases, and 17 bases lay in between. This CDR3 spans 13 amino acids. The CDR3 here is CSAASGLETEAFF. In nucleotides, the CDR3 is TGCAGCGCTGCGTCAGGGTTAGAAACTGAAGCTTTCTTT.

This CDR3 is CASSVGADRASPLHF. CDR3 sequence (DNA): TGTGCCAGCAGCGTAGGGGCAGACAGGGCTTCACCCCTCCACTTT. The gene calls are TRBV9 and TRBJ1-6, with 7 bases aligning to TRBD1. The CDR3 contains 15 residues. Germline lookup yields CDR1 SGDLS and CDR2 YYNGEE. V shed 0 bases, J shed 9 bases, and the junction held 6 bases outside the gene matches.

The CDR3 DNA is TGTGCCAGCAGTCCAGACAAGAACACTGAAGCTTTCTTT. As protein: CASSPDKNTEAFF. V and J are TRBV12-3 or TRBV12-4 and TRBJ1-1; no reliable D call. The CDR3 spans 13 residues. Trimming cost V 5 bases and J 1 base, with 8 bases left between them.

The genes are TRBV2 and TRBJ1-1; a possible D gene is TRBD1 (5 bases). V was cut by 6 bases and J by 4 bases, with 12 bases left in between. This CDR3 contains 13 residues. Germline-derived CDR1 and CDR2 are SNHLY and FYNNEI. In DNA form, the CDR3 reads TGTGCCAGCAGGCCCAGGGTTATCACTGAAGCTTTCTTT. Protein: CASRPRVITEAFF.

The CDR3 sequence: CASSSGTEGNIQYF. The CDR3 DNA reads TGTGCCAGCAGTTCCGGGACAGAAGGTAACATTCAGTACTTC. The chain joins TRBV6-5 to TRBJ2-4; TRBD1 agrees at 7 bases. The germline CDR1 and CDR2 sequences are MNHEY and SVGAGI. CDR3 length: 14 residues. The junction had 7 bases not matched to a gene; V was cut back by 4 bases and J by 7 bases.

The chain combines TRBV29-1 with TRBJ2-7, with TRBD1 matching over 10 bases. The CDR3 has 14 residues. Germline-derived CDR1 and CDR2 are SQVTM and ANQGSEA. V shed 3 bases, J shed 3 bases, and the junction held 5 bases outside the gene matches. This CDR3 is CSVDVTGGFYEQYF. The CDR3 DNA reads as TGCAGCGTTGATGTGACAGGGGGCTTCTACGAGCAGTACTTC.

This chain uses TRBV6-2 or TRBV6-3 with TRBJ2-7; no definite D call. V lost 6 bases and J lost 0, with 18 bases in between. Germline V lookup: CDR1 MNHEY, CDR2 SVGEGT. The CDR3 loop spans 16 amino acids. This CDR3 reads CASSPLILRSSYEQYF. The CDR3, as DNA: TGTGCCAGCAGCCCTCTCATTCTCCGTAGCTCCTACGAGCAGTACTTC.

The chain is built from TRBV5-4 and TRBJ2-6; D is unresolved. V was clipped by 1 base and J by 0 bases, with 8 bases between them. CDR3 length equals 16 residues. Germline loops: CDR1 SGHNT, CDR2 YYREEE (reference sequence). CDR3: CASSLSGVSGANVLTF. CDR3 coding DNA: TGTGCCAGCAGCTTGTCAGGTGTCTCTGGGGCCAACGTCCTGACTTTC.

The chain combines TRBV12-3 or TRBV12-4 with TRBJ1-1; D is undetermined. V shed 2 bases and J shed 6 bases, with 10 bases lying between them. This CDR3 is 13 amino acids long. CDR3 in DNA: TGTGCCAGCAGTTTAAGAGGGAAGTCTGAAGCTTTCTTT. Its protein is CASSLRGKSEAFF.

This rearrangement joins TRBV4-1 to TRBJ1-4; a possible D gene is TRBD1 (5 bases). Deletions cut 4 bases from V and 11 bases from J, with 23 bases between. Germline values: CDR1 MGHRA, CDR2 YSYEKL. This CDR3 is 16 amino acids long. For the CDR3, the DNA is TGCGCCAGCAGCCCCAGGGAGGGAGAAGGCTGGGTCAAACTGTTTTTT. This sequence encodes CASSPREGEGWVKLFF.